This TCR beta chain was profiled in a study of regulatory T cells in long-lasting Graves disease. Time point here: persistent/refractory GD, antithyroid drugs over 5 years with positive TRAb. The TCR library was made from RNA extracted from PBMCs. The guidelines of the American Thyroid Association were the basis for diagnosing Graves' disease. V was cut by 9 bases and J by 0 bases, with 11 bases left in between. The germline V gene encodes CDR1 LNHDA and CDR2 SQIVND (reference sequence). CDR3 size: 13 residues. Both iRepertoire HTBI primers and Arm-PCR of CDR3 regions were used to build the TCR beta libraries. One entry per CDR3 protein, called by TCRdb with MiXCR from the multiplex PCR reads. Among 400,000 to 500,000 distinct CDR3 sequences listed, under 25% were seen once. There are many counts of this clonotype.

The sequence derives from a female donor with Graves disease. The starting material was peripheral blood mononuclear cells (PBMCs), obtained when the disease was refractory, from a patient treated with antithyroid drugs. The rearrangement joins TRBV19 to TRBJ1-1; D ambiguous. The CDR3 nucleotides are TGTGCCAGCAAGGAGATCTTGAACACTGAAGCTTTCTTT. This gives the protein CASKEILNTEAFF.